Detailed here is one TCR beta chain. This specimen belongs to a study of blood T cell repertoires in COVID-19. Across the study: The United States, Italy and Spain provided the acute and convalescent COVID-19 samples. From T cells, B-cell-depleted T cells, or PBMCs came the material, which was cDNA or gDNA.

Original methodology: Using reference gene primer amplification, nucleated cell counts were estimated. Assay used: immunoSEQ multiplex PCR; TCRdb lists only in-frame clones, some missing. The DNA gave D and trimming, while V, J and clone size come from that table. The sample lists roughly 350,000 clones, around nine tenths seen once, with 4% in the top ten. The ends were cut back, 0 bases at V and 0 bases at J, with 7 bases in the middle. The germline CDR1 and CDR2 sequences are SGHNT and YYREEE (reference sequence). This CDR3 comprises 15 residues. Sequencing was performed on peripheral blood. V and J are TRBV5-4 and TRBJ1-3; D ambiguous. The sequence came from a woman between 50 and 59 years old with active or convalescent COVID-19. The CDR3, as DNA: TGTGCCAGCAGCTTGGGGGGAGACTCTGGAAACACCATATATTTT. Protein product: CASSLGGDSGNTIYF.